One sample yielded the 16 T cell receptor beta chains listed below, sequenced in a study of T cells in Graves' hyperthyroidism and ophthalmopathy. Amplification targeted TCR beta CDR3 regions from RNA transcripts. The study used the HTBI primer set for a first-round RT-PCR of the TCR CDR3. TCRdb reprocessed the multiplex PCR reads via MiXCR and lists one record per CDR3 protein. This sample has a few hundred thousand distinct CDR3 sequences, with 21% found just once. Sequenced: blood. The source is a woman aged 50 to 65 with Graves' hyperthyroidism.

There are many counts of this clonotype. The chain carries TRBV29-1 and TRBJ2-5; a possible D gene is TRBD2 (6 bases). The CDR3 is made up of 14 amino acids. The V end was cut by 3 bases, the J end by 6 bases, with 17 bases between. Per the germline V gene, CDR1 is SQVTM and CDR2 is ANQGSEA. This CDR3 is CSVDLAGTEKTQYF. The CDR3 DNA reads TGCAGCGTTGATCTTGCAGGGACTGAAAAGACCCAGTACTTC.

This clonotype was observed at least ten times. The V and J genes are TRBV20-1 and TRBJ1-6; TRBD1 agrees at 11 bases. Germline CDR1 and CDR2: DFQATT and SNEGSKA (reference sequence). CDR3 length equals 16 residues. V dropped 4 bases and J dropped 6; count of bases not matched to a gene: 8. The CDR3 sequence is CSATRTGGSLNSPLHF. CDR3 nucleotide sequence: TGCAGTGCTACCAGGACAGGGGGCTCTCTTAATTCACCCCTCCACTTT.

This chain joins TRBV11-3 and TRBJ2-3; the D gene is possibly TRBD2 (5 bases). The CDR3 consists of 13 residues. Trimming took off 1 base at V and 8 bases at J, with 10 bases between the two ends. Germline CDR1 SGHNT, CDR2 YENEEA. The CDR3 sequence is CASSLAPEGTQYF. CDR3 nucleotides: TGTGCCAGCAGCTTAGCCCCCGAGGGTACGCAGTATTTT.

The chain joins TRBV11-2 to TRBJ1-5, with D possibly being TRBD1 (5 bases). CDR3 size: 14 residues. CDR1 is SGHAT, CDR2 FQNNGV, per germline. Trimming pared 3 bases from V and 5 bases from J, leaving 11 bases between. CDR3 residues: CASSFGGKDQPQHF. CDR3 sequence (DNA): TGTGCCAGCAGCTTCGGGGGGAAGGATCAGCCCCAGCATTTT. Supplemented by reference TRBV11-2 and TRBJ1-5, the full variable domain reads EAGVAQSPRYKIIEKRQSVAFWCNPISGHATLYWYQQILGQGPKLLIQFQNNGVVDDSQLPKDRFSAERLKGVDSTLKIQPAKLEDSAVYLCASSFGGKDQPQHFGDGTRLSIL.

In this sample, this clonotype turned up many times. This chain links TRBV6-1 with TRBJ2-3; TRBD2 is a possible D gene (5 bases). Looked up from germline, CDR1 is MNHNS and CDR2 is SASEGT. CDR3 length: 14 residues. V shed 7 bases and J shed 3 bases, with 14 bases lying between them. The chain's CDR3 is CASIRDIVTDTQYF. The CDR3 region has the DNA TGTGCCAGCATCCGGGATATTGTTACAGATACGCAGTATTTT.

This clonotype has a count of ten or more. The gene calls are TRBV11-3 and TRBJ1-2; D is undetermined. CDR3 length: 12 residues. Germline CDR1 SGHNT, CDR2 YENEEA. V dropped 5 bases and J dropped 4 bases, with 8 bases sitting between them. The CDR3 DNA sequence: TGTGCCAGCAGCGGGTCAGCCTATGGCTACACCTTC. Amino acids: CASSGSAYGYTF.

This clonotype was detected many times. The chain carries TRBV2 and TRBJ2-2; D unresolved. V dropped 1 base and J dropped 1 base, with 7 bases sitting between them. The CDR3 spans 15 residues. Germline V gene data show CDR1 as SNHLY and CDR2 as FYNNEI. CDR3: CASSEVRQNTGELFF. The CDR3 nucleotides are TGTGCCAGCAGTGAAGTCCGGCAGAACACCGGGGAGCTGTTTTTT.

The genes are TRBV7-3 and TRBJ2-1; D is perhaps TRBD2 (5 bases). Trimming took 5 bases from V and 6 from J, leaving 20 bases between them. Germline V gene sequence: CDR1 SGHTA, CDR2 FQGTGA. The CDR3 contains 16 residues. In DNA, the CDR3 is TGTGCCAGCAGCCCCTTTGGAGCGGACGGCTGCAATGAGCAGTTCTTC. As protein: CASSPFGADGCNEQFF.

The chain uses TRBV20-1 and TRBJ2-3, with unresolved D. Trimming cost V 1 base and J 5 bases, with 16 bases left between them. CDR3 length equals 15 residues. The germline CDR1 and CDR2 sequences are DFQATT and SNEGSKA (reference sequence). CDR3 DNA sequence: TGCAGTGCTAGAGTCCCGGCGCCCTTCGGAGATACGCAGTATTTT. Protein product: CSARVPAPFGDTQYF.

This chain connects TRBV4-1 to TRBJ1-1; D not resolved. Germline V gene sequence: CDR1 MGHRA, CDR2 YSYEKL. V dropped 0 bases and J dropped 2 bases, with 10 bases sitting between them. This CDR3 is 15 amino acids long. The CDR3 loop is CASSQDLGSNTEAFF. In DNA form, the CDR3 reads TGCGCCAGCAGCCAAGATTTAGGGTCTAACACTGAAGCTTTCTTT.

This clonotype was seen repeatedly, ten times or more. The rearrangement links TRBV28 to TRBJ1-5, with a tentative D call TRBD1 (6 bases). Germline CDR1 MDHEN, CDR2 SYDVKM. The length of the CDR3 is 18 residues. The V end lost 2 bases, the J end lost 0 bases, and 17 bases lay between the germline ends. The CDR3 bases are TGTGCCAGCAGTTTAGGGGGCAGGGCCCGCTATAGCAATCAGCCCCAGCATTTT. Amino acid sequence: CASSLGGRARYSNQPQHF.

In this sample, this clonotype turned up many times. The rearrangement links TRBV7-3 to TRBJ1-1; D is uncertain. Per the germline V gene, CDR1 is SGHTA and CDR2 is FQGTGA. Trimming left V 2 bases short and J 6 bases short, with 16 bases between. The CDR3 is 15 amino acids. CDR3 region: CASSLGVGKGSEAFF. The CDR3 DNA sequence: TGTGCCAGCAGCTTAGGGGTGGGTAAGGGTTCTGAAGCTTTCTTT.

The V and J genes are TRBV5-1 and TRBJ2-1; 11 nucleotides agree with TRBD1. CDR1 is SGHRS and CDR2 is YFSETQ in the germline V gene. V trimming: 5 bases; J trimming: 4 bases; junction bases outside the gene matches: 5. CDR3 length: 15 residues. The CDR3 loop is CASRPGTGGYNEQFF. The CDR3 DNA is TGCGCCAGCAGACCCGGGACAGGGGGTTACAATGAGCAGTTCTTC.

There are a few counts of this clonotype. The chain recombines TRBV6-1 with TRBJ2-7, with TRBD1 identical over 7 bases. This CDR3 has 15 residues. Trimming at V came to 6 bases and at J to 1 base, leaving 9 bases not matched to a gene. Germline CDR1 is MNHNS and CDR2 is SASEGT. CDR3 DNA: TGTGCCAGCAGCAATGACAGGGTCAGTTCCTACGAGCAGTACTTC. Residues: CASSNDRVSSYEQYF.

This clonotype was observed a handful of times. This chain connects TRBV5-1 to TRBJ1-3; tentatively, D is TRBD1 (6 bases). Germline CDR1 reads SGHRS; CDR2 reads YFSETQ. The CDR3 is 13 residues long. The V end was cut by 4 bases, the J end by 4 bases, with 9 bases between. The CDR3 spells CASSLGQGNTIYF. In DNA, the CDR3 is TGCGCCAGCAGCCTCGGACAGGGAAACACCATATATTTT.

A few counts support this clonotype. V is TRBV7-8 and J is TRBJ2-4; TRBD1 matches 7 bases. There are 14 residues in the CDR3. Per germline, CDR1 SGHVS and CDR2 FQNEAQ. The ends lost 6 bases at V and 6 bases at J; junction bases unmatched: 8. The CDR3 loop reads CASRATGVGNIQYF. The CDR3 DNA sequence: TGTGCCAGCAGAGCAACAGGGGTAGGAAACATTCAGTACTTC.